The 32 T cell receptor beta chains presented below share a single source sample, sequenced in a study of OX40 agonist ivuxolimab in advanced cancers. Data came from immunoSEQ multiplex PCR; TCRdb stores just in-frame clones and leaves some out. The sample carries approximately 84,000 clones, 84% recorded once. Sample: CD4+ or CD8+ T cells sorted from blood, taken in a trial of the OX40 agonist ivuxolimab. These receptor sequences come from an adult with an advanced solid tumor such as melanoma, head and neck, liver or kidney cancer.

This chain uses TRBV2 with TRBJ1-5; possible D gene TRBD1, 6 bases. The CDR3 covers 13 residues. Germline V gene sequence: CDR1 SNHLY, CDR2 FYNNEI. V lost 2 bases, J lost 7 bases, and 9 bases lay in between. The CDR3 DNA follows: TGTGCCAGCAGTGAAAAGGGGGTCCAGCCCCAGCATTTT. Its protein is CASSEKGVQPQHF.

The rearrangement joins TRBV7-2 to TRBJ1-1, with a weak D call TRBD1 (6 bases). The length of the CDR3 is 18 residues. Germline V CDR1 and CDR2: SGHTA, FQGNSA. V dropped 5 bases and J dropped 2 bases, with 24 bases sitting between them. The DNA of the CDR3 is TGTGCCAGCAGCACCCAGGGAGGGGGGCGGCTCAAAAACACTGAAGCTTTCTTT. Translating gives CASSTQGGGRLKNTEAFF.

The chain combines TRBV4-3 with TRBJ2-6; tentatively, D is TRBD1 (6 bases). Germline CDR1 LGHNA, CDR2 YSLEER. CDR3 length: 16 amino acids. Between the trimmed V and J ends, which lost 0 bases and 2 bases, there was a span of 8 bases. For the CDR3, the DNA is TGCGCCAGCAGCCAAGAGGGGGCAACTGGGGCCAACGTCCTGACTTTC. This gives the protein CASSQEGATGANVLTF.

The CDR3 DNA follows: TGTGCCAGCAGACCCCGGAGGGGTGAGAACTATGGCTACACCTTC. This codes for CASRPRRGENYGYTF. The chain combines TRBV6-5 with TRBJ1-2, with D perhaps TRBD1 (5 bases). The CDR3 contains 15 residues. Trimming shortened V by 6 bases and J by 2 bases, and 16 bases separated the two germline ends. Germline assignment: CDR1 MNHEY and CDR2 SVGAGI.

The V and J genes are TRBV7-7 and TRBJ2-1, with 7 bases aligning to TRBD2. Germline-derived CDR1 and CDR2 are SSHAT and FNYEAQ (reference sequence). V gave up 1 base and J gave up 0 bases; unmatched junction bases: 6. The CDR3 loop spans 17 amino acids. The CDR3 spells CASSLGSGGSSYNEQFF. The CDR3 region has the DNA TGTGCCAGCAGCTTAGGGTCGGGAGGCAGCTCCTACAATGAGCAGTTCTTC. The whole variable domain, filled in from reference TRBV7-7 and TRBJ2-1, reads GAGVSQSPRYKVTKRGQDVTLRCDPISSHATLYWYQQALGQGPEFLTYFNYEAQPDKSGLPSDRFSAERPEGSISTLTIQRTEQRDSAMYRCASSLGSGGSSYNEQFFGPGTRLTVL.

The CDR3 sequence: CASSPVGNTEAFF. The CDR3, as DNA: TGTGCCAGCAGCCCCGTCGGGAACACTGAAGCTTTCTTT. This sequence joins TRBV9 and TRBJ1-1, with D uncertain. The CDR3 runs 13 residues. Trimming took off 4 bases at V and 1 base at J, with 8 bases between the two ends. Germline V gene data show CDR1 as SGDLS and CDR2 as YYNGEE.

The chain has TRBV7-3 and TRBJ2-2; tentatively, D is TRBD2 (7 bases). The CDR3 contains 16 residues. Germline V gives CDR1 SGHTA, CDR2 FQGTGA. V was shortened by 5 bases and J by 4 bases, with 17 bases between the two germline ends. For the CDR3, the DNA is TGTGCCAGCAGCCCGAAGGCCGGGGGGCGCACCGGGGAGCTGTTTTTT. Translated: CASSPKAGGRTGELFF. The full variable domain, in which reference TRBV7-3 and TRBJ2-2 provide the parts outside the CDR3, is GAGVSQTPSNKVTEKGKYVELRCDPISGHTALYWYRQSLGQGPEFLIYFQGTGAADDSGLPNDRFFAVRPEGSVSTLKIQRTERGDSAVYLCASSPKAGGRTGELFFGEGSRLTVL.

This clone was detected a few times. This chain uses TRBV4-2 with TRBJ2-7, with 9 bases matching TRBD2. The CDR3 is 17 residues long. The V gene end was trimmed by 1 base and the J gene end by 0 bases; junction bases not matched to a gene: 7. In germline, CDR1 is LGHNA, CDR2 YNFKEQ. CDR3 in amino acids: CASSQVISGGPSYEQYF. The CDR3 DNA follows: TGTGCCAGCAGCCAAGTTATTAGCGGGGGACCCTCCTACGAGCAGTACTTC.

The chain uses TRBV27 and TRBJ2-1; D may be TRBD1 (6 bases). Germline V lookup: CDR1 MNHEY, CDR2 SMNVEV (reference sequence). This CDR3 has 15 residues. Trimming removed 8 bases at V and 4 bases at J, with 18 bases between. In DNA, the CDR3 is TGTGCCAGCCGACTCCAAAGGGGGAATTACAATGAGCAGTTCTTC. This codes for CASRLQRGNYNEQFF.

The chain combines TRBV10-1 with TRBJ2-7, with a weak D call TRBD2 (6 bases). The CDR3 loop spans 13 amino acids. V lost 4 bases, J lost 3 bases, and 10 bases lay in between. Germline V gene data show CDR1 as WNHNN and CDR2 as SYGVQD (reference sequence). CDR3: CASSAAGNYEQYF. The CDR3 DNA sequence: TGCGCCAGCAGTGCGGCGGGAAACTACGAGCAGTACTTC.

This clone was observed a handful of times. The chain has TRBV6-1 and TRBJ1-6; 9 nucleotides line up with TRBD1. CDR1 and CDR2 from the germline V gene are MNHNS and SASEGT. The J segment lost 7 bases and the V segment lost 10 bases, leaving 8 bases of the junction unmatched. The CDR3 is made up of 14 amino acids. In DNA form, the CDR3 reads TGTGCCACCGGGGGGGGACAGGGAAATTCACCCCTCCACTTT. Translated: CATGGGQGNSPLHF.

The chain combines TRBV5-1 with TRBJ2-3; 8 bases are a match to TRBD2. Germline trimming cut 0 bases from V and 6 bases from J; bases unmatched to any gene: 6. CDR1 is SGHRS, CDR2 YFSETQ, per germline. The CDR3 covers 15 residues. The CDR3 DNA follows: TGCGCCAGCAGCTTGGACGGGGGGGCCAGTGATACGCAGTATTTT. Its protein product is CASSLDGGASDTQYF. Complete variable domain (other parts from reference TRBV5-1 and TRBJ2-3): KAGVTQTPRYLIKTRGQQVTLSCSPISGHRSVSWYQQTPGQGLQFLFEYFSETQRNKGNFPGRFSGRQFSNSRSEMNVSTLELGDSALYLCASSLDGGASDTQYFGPGTRLTVL.

V usage is TRBV6-5 and J usage is TRBJ1-2; 10 bases are shared with TRBD1. Germline V lookup: CDR1 MNHEY, CDR2 SVGAGI. After removal of 8 bases from V and 4 bases from J, the junction contained 7 bases not matched to a gene. CDR3 size: 14 residues. The CDR3 DNA follows: TGTGCCAGCCGGGACAGGGGACTAGGCTATGGCTACACCTTC. It yields the protein CASRDRGLGYGYTF.

The rearrangement joins TRBV19 to TRBJ1-1; tentative D call: TRBD1 (5 bases). Trimming removed 4 bases at V and 3 bases at J, with 9 bases between. Germline V gene sequence: CDR1 LNHDA, CDR2 SQIVND (reference sequence). CDR3 length equals 13 residues. The CDR3 DNA sequence: TGTGCCAGTAGTAGGGACGGGGACACTGAAGCTTTCTTT. It is translated as CASSRDGDTEAFF.

The CDR3 DNA is TGTGCCAGCAGTGAACTTCGGGGAGGGGATGGCTACACCTTC. Protein sequence: CASSELRGGDGYTF. The chain couples TRBV2 to TRBJ1-2; D possibly corresponds to TRBD1 (5 bases). V was pared by 2 bases and J by 6 bases, with 13 bases between. CDR3 length: 14 amino acids. CDR1 SNHLY and CDR2 FYNNEI come from the germline V gene.

This clone came up once. The chain employs TRBV7-3 and TRBJ2-3; tentative D call: TRBD1 (6 bases). Germline V gene sequence: CDR1 SGHTA, CDR2 FQGTGA. The ends were cut back, 1 base at V and 6 bases at J, with 11 bases in the middle. The CDR3 has 14 amino acids. The CDR3 nucleotides are TGTGCCAGCAGCTTAAGGAGCAGGGGTGATACGCAGTATTTT. Amino acids: CASSLRSRGDTQYF.

This chain joins TRBV6-5 and TRBJ2-5; TRBD2 aligns across 13 bases. Germline V gene lookup returns CDR1 MNHEY and CDR2 SVGAGI. This CDR3 is 16 amino acids long. The junction had 6 bases not matched to a gene; V was cut back by 3 bases and J by 5 bases. The CDR3 coding sequence is TGTGCCAGCAGTTATACGGGGACTAGCGGGGAGGAGACCCAGTACTTC. It specifies CASSYTGTSGEETQYF.

This chain uses TRBV4-3 with TRBJ1-2; a weak D match, TRBD1 (5 bases). Germline lookup yields CDR1 LGHNA and CDR2 YSLEER. The V end lost 0 bases, the J end lost 5 bases, and 19 bases lay between the germline ends. There are 17 residues in the CDR3. The CDR3 reads CASSQEEGAPGGYGYTF. DNA of the CDR3: TGCGCCAGCAGCCAAGAAGAAGGGGCCCCGGGGGGGTATGGCTACACCTTC.

The CDR3 nucleotides are TGTGCCAGCAGTTACCGGACTAGCGGGGGGTACAATGAGCAGTTCTTC. This gives the protein CASSYRTSGGYNEQFF. This chain connects TRBV6-5 to TRBJ2-1; 14 positions match TRBD2. V trimming: 2 bases; J trimming: 4 bases; junction bases outside the gene matches: 1. The CDR3 covers 16 residues. CDR1 and CDR2 from the germline V gene are MNHEY and SVGAGI.

The CDR3 spells CAISGGQGNTSPLHF. CDR3 nucleotide sequence: TGTGCCATCAGTGGGGGACAGGGTAATACTTCACCCCTCCACTTT. This chain links TRBV10-3 with TRBJ1-6, with 9 bases identical to TRBD1. The V and J ends lost 4 bases and 9 bases, in that order; junction bases with no gene match: 7. This CDR3 is built from 15 residues. Germline CDR1 ENHRY, CDR2 SYGVKD.

The rearrangement joins TRBV6-1 to TRBJ2-1, with 9 positions matching TRBD1. The CDR3 sequence is 14 residues long. V was pared by 10 bases and J by 3 bases, with 7 bases of the junction left unmatched. Germline values: CDR1 MNHNS, CDR2 SASEGT. The CDR3 nucleotides read TGTGCCACCCTCCGGGACAGGGACTACAATGAGCAGTTCTTC. Amino acids: CATLRDRDYNEQFF.

This clone was counted once. The chain is built from TRBV5-1 and TRBJ1-4; D is ambiguous. Per the germline V gene, CDR1 is SGHRS and CDR2 is YFSETQ. V was trimmed by 2 bases and J by 5 bases, leaving 13 bases between them. The CDR3 runs to 15 residues. The CDR3 DNA reads TGCGCCAGCAGCTTATCAGCCACCTTAAATGAAAAACTGTTTTTT. It encodes CASSLSATLNEKLFF.

The chain is built from TRBV6-1 and TRBJ2-3; tentatively, D is TRBD2 (7 bases). Germline lookup yields CDR1 MNHNS and CDR2 SASEGT. This CDR3 contains 16 residues. The germline V and J ends were trimmed by 3 bases and 0 bases, with 13 bases remaining between them. CDR3 nucleotides: TGTGCCAGCAGTGACCGCGGGGGCCCAAGCACAGATACGCAGTATTTT. Translating gives CASSDRGGPSTDTQYF.

The V call is TRBV9, the J call TRBJ2-3, with D possibly being TRBD1 or TRBD2 (5 bases each). The CDR3 is 15 amino acids. V lost 0 bases to trimming and J lost 5 bases, with 13 bases between them. Looked up from germline, CDR1 is SGDLS and CDR2 is YYNGEE. The CDR3 bases are TGTGCCAGCAGCGTAGGACGCGCTGGGGGAGATACGCAGTATTTT. Amino acid sequence: CASSVGRAGGDTQYF.

This rearrangement joins TRBV7-2 to TRBJ2-7; 9 bases are shared with TRBD1. The CDR3 totals 14 residues. The J segment lost 7 bases and the V segment lost 4 bases, leaving 8 bases of the junction unmatched. Germline V gene lookup returns CDR1 SGHTA and CDR2 FQGNSA. CDR3 DNA: TGTGCCAGCAGCTATAACAGGGGGCTGGGGGAGCAGTACTTC. This sequence encodes CASSYNRGLGEQYF. Complete variable domain (other parts from reference TRBV7-2 and TRBJ2-7): GAGVSQSPSNKVTEKGKDVELRCDPISGHTALYWYRQSLGQGLEFLIYFQGNSAPDKSGLPSDRFSAERTGGSVSTLTIQRTQQEDSAVYLCASSYNRGLGEQYFGPGTRLTVT.

The chain couples TRBV5-6 to TRBJ1-1; 8 bases align to TRBD1. V trimming: 4 bases; J trimming: 7 bases; junction bases outside the gene matches: 3. The CDR3 contains 12 residues. CDR1 and CDR2 from the germline V gene are SGHDT and YYEEEE. As DNA, the CDR3 is TGTGCCAGCAGCCTAGGACAGGGTGAAGCTTTCTTT. Protein: CASSLGQGEAFF.

The rearrangement links TRBV5-4 to TRBJ1-4, with a possible D match to TRBD1 (6 bases). The CDR3 runs 14 residues. Trimming shortened V by 4 bases and J by 2 bases, and 9 bases separated the two germline ends. Looked up from germline, CDR1 is SGHNT and CDR2 is YYREEE (reference sequence). The CDR3 loop is CASSPGATNEKLFF. The DNA of the CDR3 is TGTGCCAGCAGCCCGGGGGCTACTAATGAAAAACTGTTTTTT. Complete variable domain (other parts from reference TRBV5-4 and TRBJ1-4): ETGVTQSPTHLIKTRGQQVTLRCSSQSGHNTVSWYQQALGQGPQFIFQYYREEENGRGNFPPRFSGLQFPNYSSELNVNALELDDSALYLCASSPGATNEKLFFGSGTQLSVL.

This clone has only a few counts. The chain couples TRBV7-7 to TRBJ1-1; a weak D match, TRBD1 (5 bases). Germline V lookup: CDR1 SSHAT, CDR2 FNYEAQ (reference sequence). The germline V and J ends were trimmed by 6 bases and 6 bases, with 8 bases remaining between them. There are 11 residues in the CDR3. The CDR3 nucleotides read TGTGCCAGCAGTGGGGACTCTGAAGCTTTCTTT. As protein: CASSGDSEAFF.

V and J are TRBV19 and TRBJ1-6, with 7 bases aligning to TRBD1. CDR3 length equals 14 residues. Looked up from germline, CDR1 is LNHDA and CDR2 is SQIVND (reference sequence). V lost 2 bases, J lost 7 bases, and 2 bases stayed unmatched. The CDR3 coding sequence is TGTGCCAGTAGTATAACAGGGGAAAATTCACCCCTCCACTTT. The encoded protein is CASSITGENSPLHF.

The gene calls are TRBV19 and TRBJ1-2; D gene unclear. This CDR3 region has 15 residues. Germline-derived CDR1 and CDR2 are LNHDA and SQIVND (reference sequence). Trimming left V 3 bases short and J 0 bases short, with 11 bases between. CDR3 sequence (DNA): TGTGCCAGTAGTATTATTTGGACCGCTAACTATGGCTACACCTTC. Amino acid sequence: CASSIIWTANYGYTF.

The chain has TRBV28 and TRBJ1-6, with D unresolved. Germline lookup yields CDR1 MDHEN and CDR2 SYDVKM. The CDR3 extends over 15 amino acids. V lost 5 bases to trimming and J lost 6 bases, with 14 bases between them. This chain's CDR3 is CASSRPPGGNSPLHF. In nucleotides, the CDR3 is TGTGCCAGCAGTAGACCCCCTGGAGGTAATTCACCCCTCCACTTT.

V usage is TRBV5-1 and J usage is TRBJ2-3, with D possibly matching TRBD2 (6 bases). This CDR3 is 15 amino acids long. The V and J ends lost 4 bases and 0 bases respectively, with 12 bases between them. The germline V gene has CDR1 SGHRS and CDR2 YFSETQ. The CDR3 spells CASSVSGLSTDTQYF. DNA for the CDR3: TGCGCCAGCAGCGTTAGCGGCTTAAGCACAGATACGCAGTATTTT.